Following are 16 T cell receptor beta chains from one sample sequenced in a study of blood T cells in healthy people across ages. A J-beta primer mix and a sample-barcoded 5' primer were used in a second PCR of roughly 6 to 11 cycles. MiXCR, applied by TCRdb to the 5' RACE reads, yields one record per CDR3 protein. The table lists under 750,000 distinct CDR3 sequences, about 45% of them singletons. The sequencing input was blood. These receptors were obtained from an elderly man in good health.

The J gene is TRBJ2-1, the V gene TRBV3-1; perhaps TRBD2 as D (6 bases). Germline-derived CDR1 and CDR2 are LGHDT and YNNKEL (reference sequence). V lost 4 bases, J lost 1 base, and 11 bases lay in between. There are 15 residues in the CDR3. The CDR3 loop is CASSPLGGSYNEQFF. CDR3 nucleotides: TGTGCCAGCAGCCCCTTGGGGGGATCCTACAATGAGCAGTTCTTC.

This clonotype was counted between two and nine times. The V and J genes are TRBV7-9 and TRBJ2-2; 9 nucleotides line up with TRBD2. CDR1 and CDR2 (germline): SEHNR, FQNEAQ (reference sequence). With V trimmed by 6 bases and J by 1 base, 6 bases remained unmatched. CDR3 length: 16 amino acids. CDR3 bases: TGTGCCAGCAGTCATAGCGGGGGCCTGAACACCGGGGAGCTGTTTTTT. Translated, it gives CASSHSGGLNTGELFF.

The chain uses TRBV18 and TRBJ1-1; D call uncertain. V was clipped by 3 bases and J by 1 base, with 9 bases between them. Germline CDR1 and CDR2: KGHSH and LQKENI. This CDR3 has 14 residues. In nucleotides, the CDR3 is TGTGCCAGCTCACCTAGCGGCAGGAACACTGAAGCTTTCTTT. It is translated as CASSPSGRNTEAFF.

The rearrangement uses TRBV5-1 and TRBJ1-4; 9 nucleotides align to TRBD1. The CDR3 runs to 15 residues. V gave up 4 bases and J gave up 7 bases; unmatched junction bases: 8. Germline CDR1 SGHRS, CDR2 YFSETQ. This CDR3 reads CASSLTGGAFEKLFF. In nucleotides, the CDR3 is TGCGCCAGCAGCCTCACAGGGGGCGCTTTTGAAAAACTGTTTTTT.

The chain carries TRBV6-5 and TRBJ2-7; the D gene is possibly TRBD2 (6 bases). Germline CDR1 MNHEY, CDR2 SVGAGI. This CDR3 is built from 13 residues. Trimming took 0 bases from V and 7 from J, leaving 10 bases between them. The CDR3 DNA follows: TGTGCCAGCAGTTACTCGGGGAGGAATGAGCAGTACTTC. This gives the protein CASSYSGRNEQYF.

The CDR3 is CASSRDGYYEQYF. The CDR3 DNA reads TGCGCCAGCAGCCGCGACGGTTACTACGAGCAGTACTTC. This rearrangement joins TRBV5-1 to TRBJ2-7; D is ambiguous. The length of the CDR3 is 13 residues. Germline V gene sequence: CDR1 SGHRS, CDR2 YFSETQ. V gave up 4 bases and J gave up 3 bases, with 11 bases separating them.

The chain carries TRBV5-1 and TRBJ1-1; tentative D call: TRBD1 (5 bases). The CDR3 is 14 residues long. Trimming took 5 bases from V and 0 from J, leaving 11 bases between them. The V gene's germline CDR1 is SGHRS and CDR2 YFSETQ. The CDR3 DNA is TGCGCCAGCAGAGAGGGACTAGTGAACACTGAAGCTTTCTTT. Translating it yields CASREGLVNTEAFF.

Many counts were recorded for this clonotype. This sequence joins TRBV7-9 and TRBJ2-5; TRBD2 matches at 8 bases. The CDR3 extends over 15 amino acids. CDR1 is SEHNR and CDR2 is FQNEAQ in the germline V gene (reference sequence). Trimming cost V 0 bases and J 4 bases; bases outside gene matches: 4. The CDR3 protein is CASSLAGGEAETQYF. CDR3 coding DNA: TGTGCCAGCAGCTTAGCCGGGGGGGAAGCAGAGACCCAGTACTTC.

The chain employs TRBV3-1 and TRBJ2-5; TRBD1 aligns across 9 bases. Per the germline V gene, CDR1 is LGHDT and CDR2 is YNNKEL (reference sequence). After removal of 4 bases from V and 5 bases from J, the junction contained 11 bases not matched to a gene. The CDR3 is made up of 16 amino acids. CDR3 DNA sequence: TGTGCCAGCAGCCGAATAGGACAGGGGTCAAAGGAGACCCAGTACTTC. Protein product: CASSRIGQGSKETQYF.

The rearrangement joins TRBV29-1 to TRBJ2-3; 8 bases agree with TRBD2. The CDR3 totals 14 residues. CDR1 is SQVTM and CDR2 is ANQGSEA in the germline V gene. Losses at the gene ends were 4 bases for V and 4 bases for J; bases not matched to a gene: 7. The CDR3 loop is CSVVVGRAADTQYF. CDR3 coding DNA: TGCAGCGTTGTAGTCGGGAGGGCGGCAGATACGCAGTATTTT.

V is TRBV6-2 or TRBV6-3 and J is TRBJ2-3, with 11 bases lining up with TRBD1. Germline CDR1 and CDR2: MNHEY and SVGEGT. The CDR3 is made up of 15 amino acids. The V and J ends lost 7 bases and 0 bases, in that order; junction bases with no gene match: 3. The CDR3 sequence is CASTGTGGSTDTQYF. The CDR3 nucleotides read TGTGCCAGCACCGGGACAGGGGGAAGCACAGATACGCAGTATTTT.

The V gene is TRBV27, the J gene TRBJ2-7; D is unresolved. Matching the DNA end better, TRBJ2-5 makes the J call doubtful. Germline lookup yields CDR1 MNHEY and CDR2 SMNVEV (reference sequence). The CDR3 has 15 residues. CDR3 sequence (DNA): TGTGCCAGCAGTTTATCGACCGCCGGAAGGGAGACCCAGTACTTC. Translated, it gives CASSLSTAGRETQYF.

This clonotype occurred a few times. The junction and the germline gene differ at one end; a read error may be behind it. V is TRBV5-1 and J is TRBJ2-1; 9 positions agree with TRBD1. The J call could be wrong; TRBJ2-7 is a better fit for the DNA end. Germline CDR1 reads SGHRS; CDR2 reads YFSETQ. CDR3 length: 14 residues. The CDR3 DNA follows: TGCGCCGGCAGCTCCGCGGACAGGGGTTTCGAGCAGTACTTC. Residues: CAGSSADRGFEQYF.

This clonotype appeared many times. J is TRBJ1-6 and V is TRBV6-5; TRBD1 might be the D (5 bases). The CDR3 spans 17 residues. Germline-derived CDR1 and CDR2 are MNHEY and SVGAGI. V was cut by 2 bases and J by 7 bases, with 18 bases left in between. CDR3 DNA: TGTGCCAGCAGTTACGCGAGGGGAGCCAGGGACAATTCACCCCTCCACTTT. As protein: CASSYARGARDNSPLHF.

This clonotype was detected only a few times. Possible read error: a much larger clone is one base away. The chain links TRBV6-6 to TRBJ2-5; TRBD1 might be the D (5 bases). Trimming cost V 4 bases and J 1 base, with 10 bases left between them. Germline CDR1 reads MNHNY; CDR2 reads SVGAGI (reference sequence). The CDR3 covers 14 residues. The CDR3 bases are TGTGCCAGCAGTTGGAGACAGACCCAAGAGACCCAGTACTTC. This encodes CASSWRQTQETQYF.

The V and J genes are TRBV6-5 and TRBJ2-1; D unresolved. V was cut by 7 bases and J by 9 bases, with 10 bases left in between. In germline, CDR1 is MNHEY, CDR2 SVGAGI. This CDR3 comprises 11 residues. In nucleotides, the CDR3 is TGTGCCAGCACCCGGAACAGTGAGCAGTTCTTC. It specifies CASTRNSEQFF.